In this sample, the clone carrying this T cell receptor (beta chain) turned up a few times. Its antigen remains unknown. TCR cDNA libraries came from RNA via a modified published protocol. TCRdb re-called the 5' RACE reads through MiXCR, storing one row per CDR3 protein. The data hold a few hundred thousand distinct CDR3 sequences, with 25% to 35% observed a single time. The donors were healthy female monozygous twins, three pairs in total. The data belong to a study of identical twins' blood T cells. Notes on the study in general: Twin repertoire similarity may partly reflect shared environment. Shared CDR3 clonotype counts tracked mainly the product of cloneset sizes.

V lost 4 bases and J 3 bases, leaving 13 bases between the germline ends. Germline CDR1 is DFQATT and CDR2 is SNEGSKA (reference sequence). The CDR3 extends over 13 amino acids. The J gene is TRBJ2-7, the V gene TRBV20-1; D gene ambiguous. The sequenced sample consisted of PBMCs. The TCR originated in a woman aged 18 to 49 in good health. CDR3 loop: CSAIPSDRYEQYF. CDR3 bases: TGCAGTGCTATCCCCTCTGACCGCTACGAGCAGTACTTC.